This T cell receptor beta chain was captured in a study of cytomegalovirus exposure and HLA in healthy donors. Trimming left V 5 bases short and J 3 bases short, with 11 bases between. CDR1 and CDR2 (germline): MNHEY, SVGAGI. CDR3 length: 14 residues. At sampling all donors were nominally healthy, likely with unrecorded immune exposures. Vbeta (60) and Jbeta (13) primers were used in the PCR. The repertoire was sequenced with immunoSEQ multiplex PCR; TCRdb's copy has only in-frame clones and lacks some. The data contain 120,000 to 150,000 clones, approximately 70% of them seen just once; the ten biggest clones take up 1.5% to 2%. Notes on the study in general: A later analysis reportedly identified an Asian-associated ancestry cluster as carrying fewer N-insertions than the approximately 730-donor mean.

Comment on this clone: Its specificity is unknown.

The receptor was derived from a woman between 18 and 29 years old in good health and CMV-seronegative. This sequence joins TRBV6-5 and TRBJ1-3; no clear D gene. The sequencing input was PBMCs. The CDR3 sequence is CASSRGPLGNTIYF. The CDR3 region has the DNA TGTGCCAGCAGTCGCGGCCCCCTTGGAAACACCATATATTTT.